This T cell receptor (beta chain) was documented in a study of cytomegalovirus exposure and HLA in healthy donors. Study observations and caveats: One variant, a missense change in DCLRE1C, was linked in a later analysis to TCR beta V- and J-gene trimming.

This PCR relied on a set of 60 Vbeta primers and 13 Jbeta primers. Clones were read by immunoSEQ multiplex PCR, and TCRdb kept only the in-frame ones, dropping some. The sample lists 180,000 or so clones; around 78% were seen once. Worth noting for this clone: Its antigen is currently unknown.

CDR1 SGHVS and CDR2 FNYEAQ come from the germline V gene. This CDR3 is 17 amino acids long. V was clipped by 2 bases and J by 3 bases; unmatched bases: 9. The source material was PBMCs. This TCR came from a woman in her twenties or thirties in good health and CMV-seropositive. The chain carries TRBV7-6 and TRBJ2-3; 9 positions match TRBD2. In nucleotides, the CDR3 is TGTGCCAGCAGCTTATTTAGCGGGAGAGGGAAAACAGATACGCAGTATTTT. This sequence encodes CASSLFSGRGKTDTQYF.